This TCR beta chain emerged from a study of identical twins' blood T cells. As regards this clonotype: What it recognizes is unknown. An end of the junction does not agree with germline; a read error may underlie this.

The germline V gene has CDR1 DFQATT and CDR2 SNEGSKA (reference sequence). CDR3 length: 11 amino acids. TCR cDNA libraries were made from RNA using a previously described, modified protocol. TCRdb processed the 5' RACE reads anew with MiXCR; each CDR3 protein has one entry. This table has hundreds of thousands of distinct CDR3 sequences, 25% to 35% appearing once. Broader study findings: Twins reportedly had markedly more similar V usage than unrelated donors, even among out-of-frame TCRbeta clonotypes.

Sequencing was carried out using PBMCs. V and J are TRBV20-1 and TRBJ1-2; D is uncertain. The receptor was derived from a woman aged 18-49 years in good health. The CDR3 here is CSTSSGLGYTF. Here the CDR3 DNA reads TGCAGTACTAGTTCGGGATTAGGCTACACCTTC.